This T cell receptor beta chain was captured by sequencing in a study of shared T cell receptors in the human thymus. TCRdb's copy holds only in-frame clones and misses some; the assay was immunoSEQ multiplex PCR. The table has some 660,000 clones, over 75% seen once. Germline V gene lookup returns CDR1 KGHSH and CDR2 LQKENI. V trimming: 2 bases; J trimming: 5 bases; junction bases outside the gene matches: 5. The CDR3 consists of 14 residues. The sample was also linked to a second study, of human thymus T cells.

Sequences were obtained from thymocytes. This TCR came from a boy in the first two years of life with a congenital heart defect. The chain recombines TRBV18 with TRBJ2-7; 8 nucleotides match TRBD1. The CDR3 loop is CASSPEDRGDEQYF. For the CDR3, the DNA is TGTGCCAGCTCACCAGAAGACAGGGGCGACGAGCAGTACTTC.